The clone carrying this TCR beta chain was seen a handful of times. The data were obtained in a study of identical twins. TCRdb reanalysed the 5' RACE reads using MiXCR and keeps one entry per CDR3 protein. The sample records approximately 230,000 distinct CDR3 sequences, 6.5% being singletons. Looked up from germline, CDR1 is MRHNA and CDR2 is SNTAGT. Trimming stripped 5 bases from V and 0 bases from J, with 12 bases between. The CDR3 is 15 amino acids. These data also featured in a second study, about T cells expressing NK-cell markers.

This clonotype was sampled from a young woman in good health. The source material was CD8+ T cells sorted from blood. This chain joins TRBV6-4 and TRBJ2-3, with D possibly being TRBD1 or TRBD2 (5 bases each). Here the CDR3 reads CASSPGPQSTDTQYF. In DNA, the CDR3 is TGTGCCAGCAGTCCGGGACCCCAGAGCACAGATACGCAGTATTTT.